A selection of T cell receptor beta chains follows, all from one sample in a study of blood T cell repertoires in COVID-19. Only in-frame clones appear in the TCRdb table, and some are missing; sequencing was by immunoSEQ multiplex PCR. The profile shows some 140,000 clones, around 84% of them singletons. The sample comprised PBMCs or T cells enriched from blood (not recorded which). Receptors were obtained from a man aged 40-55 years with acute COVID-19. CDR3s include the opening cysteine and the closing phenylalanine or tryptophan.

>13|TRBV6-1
CASSEQVGQPQHF
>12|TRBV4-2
CASSQESYEQYF
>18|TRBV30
CAWSHTGFYRSGANVLTF
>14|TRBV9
CASTRSRDSFGYTF
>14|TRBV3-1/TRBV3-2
CASSQDSQGYEQYF
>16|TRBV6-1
CASSEIGTGGNSPLHF
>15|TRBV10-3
CAISGAKGGDTEAFF
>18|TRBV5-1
CASSSDPASGGNTDTQYF
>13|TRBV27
CASSFQGDQPQHF
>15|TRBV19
CASSPRTSGSGTQYF
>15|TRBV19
CASSMGSLSTDTQYF
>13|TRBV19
CASSIIQGGEQYF
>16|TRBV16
CASSQSGDRGNSPLHF
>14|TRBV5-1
CASRETGFGGPQHF
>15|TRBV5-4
CASSLASGTYNEQFF
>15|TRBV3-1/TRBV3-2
CASSQETSSREKLFF
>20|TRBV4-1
CASSQDEGSTGQARNQPQHF
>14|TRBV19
CASSKGGTGQSETF
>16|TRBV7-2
CASSLEGLAGGSEQYF
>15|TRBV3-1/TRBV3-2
CASSQSGGGNTEAFF
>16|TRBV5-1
CASSLGAVGGNYGYTF
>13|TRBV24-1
CATRRPQEDGYTF
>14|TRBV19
CASWDRAIPQPQHF
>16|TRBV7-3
CASSLEGLAGDREQFF
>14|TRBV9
CASSVLTGGTEAFF
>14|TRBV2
CASMGRASGSPLHF
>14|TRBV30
CAGARTSDTGELFF
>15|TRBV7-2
CASSLGGDGSYEQYF
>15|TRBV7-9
CASSPLAGGTDTQYF
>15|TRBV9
CASSWRGAGSDTQYF
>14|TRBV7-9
CASSLGRGPYGYTF
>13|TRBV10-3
CAIQTEVNYGYTF
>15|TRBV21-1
CASSKFGQGRYEQYF
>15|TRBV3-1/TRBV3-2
CASSQVLQGAGEQYF
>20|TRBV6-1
CASSEEGLLLTSAKKNEQFF
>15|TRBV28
CASSLWTDGKTEAFF
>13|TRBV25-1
CASSPDMNYGYTF
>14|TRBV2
CASSVQGAEQPQHF
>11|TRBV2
CASSEYQGAFF
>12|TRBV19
CAAGTGGETQYF
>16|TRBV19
CASSATPGGSGNTIYF
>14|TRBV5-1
CASSQVLAEETQYF
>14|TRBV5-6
CASSLPAQVGGYTF
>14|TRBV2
CASSDSPGSETQYF
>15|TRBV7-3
CASSLRLAGGDEQFF
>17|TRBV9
CASSPTLLAGYTNEQFF
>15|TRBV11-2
CASSLRLAGGETQYF
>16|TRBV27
CASSPSGQVNTGELFF
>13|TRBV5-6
CASSLEGADTQYF
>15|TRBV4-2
CASSQELAPSYEQYF
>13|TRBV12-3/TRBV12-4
CASSLGGVNEQFF
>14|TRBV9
CASTRLAAPNEQFF
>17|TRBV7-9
CASSSVSGGRSTDTQYF
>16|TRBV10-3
CAISESLGQGSQPQHF